The 20 T cell receptor beta chains below were found in one sample sequenced in a study of blood T cell repertoires in COVID-19. TCRdb keeps only in-frame clones here, not all; method: immunoSEQ multiplex PCR. The sample contains 250,000 to 300,000 clones, roughly 90% of which appear only once. Specimen: peripheral blood. These receptors were taken from a woman aged 60-70 years with acute or convalescent COVID-19.

The V gene is TRBV19, the J gene TRBJ1-5; no clear D gene. Trimming took off 3 bases at V and 4 bases at J, with 10 bases between the two ends. Germline lookup yields CDR1 LNHDA and CDR2 SQIVND (reference sequence). This CDR3 comprises 14 residues. CDR3 sequence (DNA): TGTGCCAGTAGTATCCGGGCGGGGAATCAGCCCCAGCATTTT. This encodes CASSIRAGNQPQHF.

This chain links TRBV6-2 or TRBV6-3 with TRBJ2-3; D may be TRBD2 (5 bases). Germline V gives CDR1 MNHEY, CDR2 SVGEGT. V lost 6 bases and J 2 bases, leaving 21 bases between the germline ends. This CDR3 spans 17 amino acids. The CDR3 reads CASSSTTLSETTDTQYF. DNA of the CDR3: TGTGCCAGCAGCTCCACTACCCTTAGCGAGACCACAGATACGCAGTATTTT.

The rearrangement links TRBV5-4 to TRBJ2-1; 10 positions agree with TRBD2. The V and J ends lost 0 bases and 5 bases, in that order; junction bases with no gene match: 2. Germline assignment: CDR1 SGHNT and CDR2 YYREEE (reference sequence). The CDR3 consists of 15 residues. In DNA, the CDR3 is TGTGCCAGCAGCTTGGGGCTAGCGGGGGACAATGAGCAGTTCTTC. It is translated as CASSLGLAGDNEQFF.

The chain employs TRBV7-9 and TRBJ2-2; the D gene is possibly TRBD2 (5 bases). Germline-derived CDR1 and CDR2 are SEHNR and FQNEAQ (reference sequence). The length of the CDR3 is 15 residues. Trimming left V 1 base short and J 7 bases short, with 13 bases between. For the CDR3, the DNA is TGTGCCAGCAGCTTAGTGCCGGGGAGAGACGGGGAGCTGTTTTTT. Protein sequence: CASSLVPGRDGELFF.

The V and J genes are TRBV5-1 and TRBJ1-4, with 7 bases aligning to TRBD1. The V and J ends lost 1 base and 3 bases, in that order; junction bases with no gene match: 6. The V gene's germline CDR1 is SGHRS and CDR2 YFSETQ. This CDR3 region has 16 residues. CDR3: CASSLNRQGANEKLFF. The CDR3 DNA follows: TGCGCCAGCAGCTTGAATCGGCAGGGGGCTAATGAAAAACTGTTTTTT.

This clone was detected only once. The chain employs TRBV9 and TRBJ2-7, with D unresolved. Trimming took 4 bases from V and 2 from J, leaving 13 bases between them. This CDR3 has 14 amino acids. Germline loops: CDR1 SGDLS, CDR2 YYNGEE. In DNA form, the CDR3 reads TGTGCCAGCAGCCTATCCCCCTTTACCTACGAGCAGTACTTC. Translation gives CASSLSPFTYEQYF. The full variable domain, its missing parts supplied by reference TRBV9 and TRBJ2-7, is DSGVTQTPKHLITATGQRVTLRCSPRSGDLSVYWYQQSLDQGLQFLIQYYNGEERAKGNILERFSAQQFPDLHSELNLSSLELGDSALYFCASSLSPFTYEQYFGPGTRLTVT.

This chain links TRBV28 with TRBJ1-5; D remains ambiguous. Trimming cost V 6 bases and J 4 bases, with 22 bases left between them. The CDR3 sequence is 17 residues long. In germline, CDR1 is MDHEN, CDR2 SYDVKM. The CDR3 DNA is TGTGCCAGCAGGCTCCGTGGGCAGCCATTGCTAAATCAGCCCCAGCATTTT. Protein sequence: CASRLRGQPLLNQPQHF.

The chain couples TRBV7-2 to TRBJ1-2; TRBD1 matches at 9 bases. The V gene's germline CDR1 is SGHTA and CDR2 FQGNSA. The CDR3 totals 13 residues. V was clipped by 5 bases and J by 6 bases; unmatched bases: 4. CDR3 region: CASSRDRADGYTF. The DNA of the CDR3 is TGTGCCAGCAGCCGGGACAGGGCAGATGGCTACACCTTC.

This clone appeared a few times. The chain joins TRBV7-2 to TRBJ2-7; unclear D gene. Germline V lookup: CDR1 SGHTA, CDR2 FQGNSA. The CDR3 extends over 13 amino acids. Trimming pared 0 bases from V and 4 bases from J, leaving 7 bases between. This chain's CDR3 is CASSLAGRYEQYF. In DNA, the CDR3 is TGTGCCAGCAGCTTAGCTGGCAGATACGAGCAGTACTTC.

This rearrangement joins TRBV9 to TRBJ1-5; TRBD1 matches at 10 bases. The junction had 9 bases not matched to a gene; V was cut back by 3 bases and J by 6 bases. The CDR3 runs to 16 residues. CDR1 and CDR2 from the germline V gene are SGDLS and YYNGEE. The CDR3 DNA follows: TGTGCCAGCAGCGCTGGGACAGGGGTTGGCGTTCAGCCCCAGCATTTT. Translated, it gives CASSAGTGVGVQPQHF.

This clone came up a few times. The V call is TRBV7-9, the J call TRBJ2-3, with D perhaps TRBD1 (5 bases). Trimming removed 5 bases at V and 0 bases at J, with 12 bases between. The germline CDR1 and CDR2 sequences are SEHNR and FQNEAQ (reference sequence). The CDR3 covers 15 residues. The CDR3 nucleotides are TGTGCCAGCAGCCCAAACAGGTTGAGCACAGATACGCAGTATTTT. Amino acids: CASSPNRLSTDTQYF.

The V gene is TRBV19, the J gene TRBJ1-2; D uncertain. CDR1 is LNHDA, CDR2 SQIVND, per germline (reference sequence). This CDR3 has 13 residues. Trimming removed 2 bases from V and 10 bases from J, with 14 bases in between. The CDR3 here is CASSIIALGDYTF. The CDR3 DNA is TGTGCCAGTAGTATAATCGCCCTAGGAGACTACACCTTC.

The rearrangement uses TRBV19 and TRBJ2-2; 11 bases map to TRBD1. The CDR3 sequence is 14 residues long. The J segment lost 9 bases and the V segment lost 5 bases, leaving 5 bases of the junction unmatched. Germline V gene lookup returns CDR1 LNHDA and CDR2 SQIVND (reference sequence). CDR3 loop: CASSRTGGGRELFF. In DNA, the CDR3 is TGTGCCAGTAGTCGGACAGGGGGCGGGAGGGAGCTGTTTTTT.

The chain combines TRBV30 with TRBJ2-1; a weak D match, TRBD2 (5 bases). CDR1 GTSNPN and CDR2 SVGIG come from the germline V gene (reference sequence). The CDR3 contains 17 residues. Between the trimmed V and J ends, which lost 0 bases and 7 bases, there was a span of 22 bases. The CDR3: CAWSVLVRSPGENEQFF. In DNA form, the CDR3 reads TGTGCCTGGAGTGTACTGGTTCGGAGCCCCGGGGAGAATGAGCAGTTCTTC.

This clone was counted once. This chain connects TRBV28 to TRBJ1-4, with D possibly being TRBD1 (6 bases). This CDR3 region has 16 residues. Trimming took 5 bases from V and 0 from J, leaving 13 bases between them. Germline CDR1 MDHEN, CDR2 SYDVKM. CDR3 coding DNA: TGTGCCAGCAGTACTGGGACAACCGCAACTAATGAAAAACTGTTTTTT. It translates to CASSTGTTATNEKLFF.

This clone appeared once. The chain recombines TRBV27 with TRBJ2-1; no clear D gene. CDR1 and CDR2 from the germline V gene are MNHEY and SMNVEV (reference sequence). Trimming pared 2 bases from V and 8 bases from J, leaving 7 bases between. CDR3 length: 12 amino acids. The CDR3 protein is CASSLGEDEQFF. The CDR3 coding sequence is TGTGCCAGCAGTTTAGGCGAGGATGAGCAGTTCTTC.

The chain joins TRBV28 to TRBJ1-1; the D is unclear. From germline, CDR1 is MDHEN and CDR2 SYDVKM. The CDR3 is 15 amino acids. V was cut by 2 bases and J by 8 bases, with 18 bases left in between. The CDR3 region is CASSLGGSGRQEAFF. CDR3 coding DNA: TGTGCCAGCAGTTTAGGAGGGTCGGGCCGCCAAGAAGCTTTCTTT.

The V and J genes are TRBV10-3 and TRBJ1-2; no definite D call. The CDR3 is 13 residues long. Germline V gene sequence: CDR1 ENHRY, CDR2 SYGVKD. V was trimmed by 0 bases and J by 8 bases, leaving 10 bases between them. CDR3 in DNA: TGTGCCATCAGTGAGTCTAAGATGGGCGGCTACACCTTC. Protein product: CAISESKMGGYTF.

This clone appeared a few times. The chain employs TRBV9 and TRBJ1-1; D might be TRBD1 (6 bases). Germline loops: CDR1 SGDLS, CDR2 YYNGEE. The CDR3 consists of 14 residues. The V gene lost 1 base and the J gene lost 6 bases, with 13 bases spanning the gap. The CDR3: CASSVRGSGSEAFF. DNA for the CDR3: TGTGCCAGCAGCGTAAGGGGGAGTGGATCTGAAGCTTTCTTT. Combining the CDR3 with reference TRBV9 and TRBJ1-1 gives the whole variable domain DSGVTQTPKHLITATGQRVTLRCSPRSGDLSVYWYQQSLDQGLQFLIQYYNGEERAKGNILERFSAQQFPDLHSELNLSSLELGDSALYFCASSVRGSGSEAFFGQGTRLTVV.

The V call is TRBV25-1, the J call TRBJ2-1; possibly TRBD2 for D (7 bases). Germline lookup yields CDR1 MGHDK and CDR2 SYGVNS. V was pared by 3 bases and J by 2 bases, with 11 bases between. The CDR3 consists of 15 residues. For the CDR3, the DNA is TGTGCCAGCAGTGACGGGGGGCCGACCTACAATGAGCAGTTCTTC. Translating gives CASSDGGPTYNEQFF.